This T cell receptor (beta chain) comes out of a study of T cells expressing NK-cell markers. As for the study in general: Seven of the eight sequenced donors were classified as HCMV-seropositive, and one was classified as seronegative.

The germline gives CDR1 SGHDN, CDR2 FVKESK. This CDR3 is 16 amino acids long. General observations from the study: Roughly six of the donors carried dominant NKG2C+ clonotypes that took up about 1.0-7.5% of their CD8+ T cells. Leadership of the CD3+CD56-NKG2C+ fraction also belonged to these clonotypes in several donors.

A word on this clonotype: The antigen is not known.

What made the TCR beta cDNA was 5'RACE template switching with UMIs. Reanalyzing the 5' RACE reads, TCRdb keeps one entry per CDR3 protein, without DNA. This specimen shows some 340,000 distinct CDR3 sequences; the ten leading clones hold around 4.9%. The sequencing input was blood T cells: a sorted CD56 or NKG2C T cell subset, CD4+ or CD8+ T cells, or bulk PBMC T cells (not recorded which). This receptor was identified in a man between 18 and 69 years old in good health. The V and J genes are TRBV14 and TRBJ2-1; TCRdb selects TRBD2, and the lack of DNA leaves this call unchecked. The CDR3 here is CASSLRLAGGVNEQFF.